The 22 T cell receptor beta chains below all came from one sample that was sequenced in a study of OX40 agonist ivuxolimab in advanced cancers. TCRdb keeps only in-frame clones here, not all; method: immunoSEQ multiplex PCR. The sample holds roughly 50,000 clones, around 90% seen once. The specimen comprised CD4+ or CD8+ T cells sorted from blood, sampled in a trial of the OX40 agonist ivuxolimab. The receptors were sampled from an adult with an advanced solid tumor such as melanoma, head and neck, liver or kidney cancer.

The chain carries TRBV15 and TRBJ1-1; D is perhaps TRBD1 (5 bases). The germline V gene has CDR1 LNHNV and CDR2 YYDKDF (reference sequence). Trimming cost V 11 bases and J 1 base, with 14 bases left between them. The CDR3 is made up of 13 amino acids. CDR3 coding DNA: TGTGCCGCCGAAACTACAGGGAACACTGAAGCTTTCTTT. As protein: CAAETTGNTEAFF.

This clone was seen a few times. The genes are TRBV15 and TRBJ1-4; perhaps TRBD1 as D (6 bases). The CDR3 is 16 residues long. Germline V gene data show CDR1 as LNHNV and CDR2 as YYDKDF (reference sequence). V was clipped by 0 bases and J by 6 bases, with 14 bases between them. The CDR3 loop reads CATSRDRGRGHEKLFF. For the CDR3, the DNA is TGTGCCACCAGCAGAGATCGTGGCAGGGGACATGAAAAACTGTTTTTT.

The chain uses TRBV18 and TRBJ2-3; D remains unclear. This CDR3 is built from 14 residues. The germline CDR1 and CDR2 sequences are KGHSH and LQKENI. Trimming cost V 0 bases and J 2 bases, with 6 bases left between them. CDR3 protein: CASSPPLTTDTQYF. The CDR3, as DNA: TGTGCCAGCTCACCACCGTTAACCACAGATACGCAGTATTTT.

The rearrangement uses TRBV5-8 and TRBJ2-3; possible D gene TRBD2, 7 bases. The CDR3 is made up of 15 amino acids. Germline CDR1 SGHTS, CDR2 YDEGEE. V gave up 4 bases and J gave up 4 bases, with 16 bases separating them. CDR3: CASSPIGGPSDTQYF. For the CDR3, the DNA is TGTGCCAGCAGCCCTATCGGGGGGCCTTCAGATACGCAGTATTTT.

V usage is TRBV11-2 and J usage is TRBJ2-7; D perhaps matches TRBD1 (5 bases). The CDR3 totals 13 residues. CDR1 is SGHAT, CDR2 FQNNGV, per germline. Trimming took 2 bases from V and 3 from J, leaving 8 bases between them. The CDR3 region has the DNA TGTGCCAGCAGCTTAAAGGGGTTCTACGAGCAGTACGTC. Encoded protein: CASSLKGFYEQYV.

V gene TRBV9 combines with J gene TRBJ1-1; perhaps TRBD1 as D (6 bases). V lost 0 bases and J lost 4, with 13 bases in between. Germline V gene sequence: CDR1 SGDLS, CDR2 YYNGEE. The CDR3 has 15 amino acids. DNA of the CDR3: TGTGCCAGCAGCGTAGAGGGGGTTCCTGGCACTGAAGCTTTCTTT. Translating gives CASSVEGVPGTEAFF.

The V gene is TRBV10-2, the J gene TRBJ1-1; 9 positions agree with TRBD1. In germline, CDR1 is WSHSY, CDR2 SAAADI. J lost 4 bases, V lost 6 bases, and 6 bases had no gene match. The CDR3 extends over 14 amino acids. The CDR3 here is CASRPGQGFTEAFF. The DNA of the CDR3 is TGCGCCAGCAGGCCCGGACAGGGGTTCACTGAAGCTTTCTTT.

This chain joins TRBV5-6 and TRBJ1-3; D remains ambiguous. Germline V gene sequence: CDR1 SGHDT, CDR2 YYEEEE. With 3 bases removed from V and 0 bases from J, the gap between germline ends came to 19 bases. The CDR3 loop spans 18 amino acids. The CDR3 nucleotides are TGTGCCAGCAGCTACTATTTCTATCCGATGAGCTCTGGAAACACCATATATTTT. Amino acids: CASSYYFYPMSSGNTIYF.

This CDR3 is CASSPEGSSYNEQFF. For the CDR3, the DNA is TGTGCCAGCTCACCAGAGGGTAGCTCCTACAATGAGCAGTTCTTC. V and J are TRBV18 and TRBJ2-1; D might be TRBD2 (5 bases). Germline V gene sequence: CDR1 KGHSH, CDR2 LQKENI. The CDR3 has 15 residues. Trimming took off 2 bases at V and 0 bases at J, with 8 bases between the two ends.

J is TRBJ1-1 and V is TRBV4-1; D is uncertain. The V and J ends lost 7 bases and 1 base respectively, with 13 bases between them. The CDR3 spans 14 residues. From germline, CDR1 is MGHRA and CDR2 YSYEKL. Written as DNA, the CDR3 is TGCGCCAGCACCGCTGGACCGAAGAACACTGAAGCTTTCTTT. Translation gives CASTAGPKNTEAFF.

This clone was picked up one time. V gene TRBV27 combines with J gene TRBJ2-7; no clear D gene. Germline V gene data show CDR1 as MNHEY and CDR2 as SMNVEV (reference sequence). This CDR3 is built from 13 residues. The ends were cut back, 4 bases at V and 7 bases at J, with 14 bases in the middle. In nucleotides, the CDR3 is TGTGCCAGCAGTTACAGTTCTTTGGGGGAGCAGTACGTC. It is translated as CASSYSSLGEQYV.

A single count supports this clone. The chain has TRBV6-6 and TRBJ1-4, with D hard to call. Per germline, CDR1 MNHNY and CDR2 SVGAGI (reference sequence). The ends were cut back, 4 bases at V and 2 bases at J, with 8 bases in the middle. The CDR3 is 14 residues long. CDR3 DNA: TGTGCCAGCAGTTTAGGTTCTACTAATGAAAAACTGTTTTTT. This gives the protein CASSLGSTNEKLFF.

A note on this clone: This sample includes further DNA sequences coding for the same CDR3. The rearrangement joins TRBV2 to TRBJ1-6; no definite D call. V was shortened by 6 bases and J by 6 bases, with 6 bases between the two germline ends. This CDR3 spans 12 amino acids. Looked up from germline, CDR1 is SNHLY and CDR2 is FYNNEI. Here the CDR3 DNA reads TGTGCCAGCAGGCAGCTTAATTCACCCCTCCACTTT. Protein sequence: CASRQLNSPLHF.

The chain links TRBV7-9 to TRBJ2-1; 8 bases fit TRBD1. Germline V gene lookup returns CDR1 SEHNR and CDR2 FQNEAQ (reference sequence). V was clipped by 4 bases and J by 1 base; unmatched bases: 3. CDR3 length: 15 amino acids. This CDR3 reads CASSSGQASYNEQFF. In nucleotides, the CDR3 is TGTGCCAGCAGCTCGGGACAGGCTTCCTACAATGAGCAGTTCTTC.

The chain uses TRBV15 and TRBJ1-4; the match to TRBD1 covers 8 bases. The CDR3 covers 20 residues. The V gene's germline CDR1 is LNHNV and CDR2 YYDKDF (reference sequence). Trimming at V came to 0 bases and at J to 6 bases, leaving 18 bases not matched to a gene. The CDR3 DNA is TGTGCCACCAGCAGAGATTCGGCGGCAGGGGGCAGTGAATGGTATGAAAAACTGTTTTTT. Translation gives CATSRDSAAGGSEWYEKLFF.

In DNA form, the CDR3 reads TGTGCCAGCGGTCCGGGGGGCCCAGATTTTAACTATGGCTACACCTTC. Protein: CASGPGGPDFNYGYTF. This chain uses TRBV7-6 with TRBJ1-2; the D gene is possibly TRBD1 (6 bases). CDR1 and CDR2 from the germline V gene are SGHVS and FNYEAQ. The V and J ends lost 8 bases and 1 base respectively, with 20 bases between them. The CDR3 has 16 amino acids. The full variable domain, its missing parts supplied by reference TRBV7-6 and TRBJ1-2, is GAGVSQSPRYKVTKRGQDVALRCDPISGHVSLYWYRQALGQGPEFLTYFNYEAQQDKSGLPNDRFSAERPEGSISTLTIQRTEQRDSAMYRCASGPGGPDFNYGYTFGSGTRLTVV.

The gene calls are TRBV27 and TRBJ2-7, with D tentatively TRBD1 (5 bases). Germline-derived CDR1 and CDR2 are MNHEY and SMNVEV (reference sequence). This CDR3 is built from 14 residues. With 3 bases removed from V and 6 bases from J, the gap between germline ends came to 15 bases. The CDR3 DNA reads TGTGCCAGCAGTTTGACAGTTTGGGGCTCCGAGCAGTACTTC. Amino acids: CASSLTVWGSEQYF.

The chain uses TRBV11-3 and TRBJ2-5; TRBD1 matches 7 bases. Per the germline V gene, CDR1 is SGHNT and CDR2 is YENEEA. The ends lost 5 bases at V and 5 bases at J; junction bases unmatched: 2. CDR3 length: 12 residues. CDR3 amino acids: CASSVDRETQYF. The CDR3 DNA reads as TGTGCCAGCAGCGTGGACAGGGAGACCCAGTACTTC. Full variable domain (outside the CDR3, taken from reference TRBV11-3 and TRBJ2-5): EAGVVQSPRYKIIEKKQPVAFWCNPISGHNTLYWYLQNLGQGPELLIRYENEEAVDDSQLPKDRFSAERLKGVDSTLKIQPAELGDSAVYLCASSVDRETQYFGPGTRLLVL.

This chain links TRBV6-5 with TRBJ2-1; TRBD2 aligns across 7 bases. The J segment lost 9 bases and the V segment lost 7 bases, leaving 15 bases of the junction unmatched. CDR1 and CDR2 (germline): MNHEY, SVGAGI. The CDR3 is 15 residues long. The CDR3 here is CASTYGASGMVEQFF. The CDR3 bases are TGTGCCAGCACCTACGGGGCTAGCGGAATGGTTGAGCAGTTCTTC.

The CDR3, as DNA: TGTGCCAGCAGCTTAGGGGACCTACGCACAGATACGCAGTATTTT. Protein: CASSLGDLRTDTQYF. V and J are TRBV11-1 and TRBJ2-3; D is perhaps TRBD1 or TRBD2 (5 bases each). Deletions cut 1 base from V and 1 base from J, with 9 bases between. Germline CDR1 and CDR2: SGHAT and FQDESV (reference sequence). The CDR3 is 15 amino acids. The whole variable domain, remainder taken from reference TRBV11-1 and TRBJ2-3, is EAEVAQSPRYKITEKSQAVAFWCDPISGHATLYWYRQILGQGPELLVQFQDESVVDDSQLPKDRFSAERLKGVDSTLKIQPAELGDSAMYLCASSLGDLRTDTQYFGPGTRLTVL.

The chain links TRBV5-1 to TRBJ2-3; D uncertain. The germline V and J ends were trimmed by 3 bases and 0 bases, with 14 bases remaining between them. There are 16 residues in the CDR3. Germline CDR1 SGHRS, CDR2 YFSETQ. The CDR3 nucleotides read TGCGCCAGCAGCTGGGATGGGTTTACTAGCACAGATACGCAGTATTTT. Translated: CASSWDGFTSTDTQYF.

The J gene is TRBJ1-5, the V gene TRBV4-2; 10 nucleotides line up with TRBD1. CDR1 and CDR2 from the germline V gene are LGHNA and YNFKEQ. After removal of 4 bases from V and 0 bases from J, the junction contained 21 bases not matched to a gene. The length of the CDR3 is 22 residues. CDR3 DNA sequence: TGTGCCAGCAGCCCAGCTCTAAAGCGAAGGACAGGGGGAGTCATTAGCAATCAGCCCCAGCATTTT. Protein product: CASSPALKRRTGGVISNQPQHF.